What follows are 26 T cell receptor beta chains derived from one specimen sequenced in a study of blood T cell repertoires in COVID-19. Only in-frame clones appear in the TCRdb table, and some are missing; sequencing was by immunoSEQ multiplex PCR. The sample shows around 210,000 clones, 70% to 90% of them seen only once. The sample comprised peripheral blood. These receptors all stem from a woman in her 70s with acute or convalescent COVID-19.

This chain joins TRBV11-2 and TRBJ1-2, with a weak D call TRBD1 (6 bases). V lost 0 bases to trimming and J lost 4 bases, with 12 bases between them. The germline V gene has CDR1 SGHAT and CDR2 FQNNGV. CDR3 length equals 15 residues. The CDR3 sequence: CASSLDSGVGYGYTF. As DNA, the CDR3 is TGTGCCAGCAGCTTAGATTCAGGGGTGGGCTATGGCTACACCTTC.

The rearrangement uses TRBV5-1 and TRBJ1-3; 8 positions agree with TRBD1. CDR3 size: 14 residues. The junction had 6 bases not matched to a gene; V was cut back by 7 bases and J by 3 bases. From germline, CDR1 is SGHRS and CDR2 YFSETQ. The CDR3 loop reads CASGTGGIGNTIYF. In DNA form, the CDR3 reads TGCGCCAGCGGGACAGGAGGAATTGGAAACACCATATATTTT.

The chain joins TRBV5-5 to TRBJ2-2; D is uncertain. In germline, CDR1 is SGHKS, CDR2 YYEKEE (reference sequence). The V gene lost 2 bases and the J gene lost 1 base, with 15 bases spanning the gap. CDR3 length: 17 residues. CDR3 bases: TGTGCCAGCAGCTTATTGGCCGCTTCGATGAACACCGGGGAGCTGTTTTTT. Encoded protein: CASSLLAASMNTGELFF.

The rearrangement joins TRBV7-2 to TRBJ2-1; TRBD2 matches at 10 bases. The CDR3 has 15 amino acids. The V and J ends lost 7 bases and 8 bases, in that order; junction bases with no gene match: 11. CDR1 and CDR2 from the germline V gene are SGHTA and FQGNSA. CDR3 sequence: CASTLGAGGPHEQFF. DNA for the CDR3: TGTGCCAGCACCTTGGGAGCGGGGGGGCCTCATGAGCAGTTCTTC.

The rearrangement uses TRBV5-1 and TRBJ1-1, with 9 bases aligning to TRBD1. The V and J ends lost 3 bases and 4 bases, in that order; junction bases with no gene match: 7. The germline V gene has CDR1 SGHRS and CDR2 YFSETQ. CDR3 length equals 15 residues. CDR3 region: CASSSQGQGITEAFF. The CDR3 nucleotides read TGCGCCAGCAGCTCGCAGGGACAGGGAATCACTGAAGCTTTCTTT. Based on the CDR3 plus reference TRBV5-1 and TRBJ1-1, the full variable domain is KAGVTQTPRYLIKTRGQQVTLSCSPISGHRSVSWYQQTPGQGLQFLFEYFSETQRNKGNFPGRFSGRQFSNSRSEMNVSTLELGDSALYLCASSSQGQGITEAFFGQGTRLTVV.

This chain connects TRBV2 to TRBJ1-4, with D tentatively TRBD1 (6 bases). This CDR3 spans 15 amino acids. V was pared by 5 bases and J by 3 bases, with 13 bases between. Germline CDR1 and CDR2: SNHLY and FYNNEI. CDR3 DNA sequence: TGTGCCAGCAGTAACCAAGGGGGACCTAATGAAAAACTGTTTTTT. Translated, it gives CASSNQGGPNEKLFF.

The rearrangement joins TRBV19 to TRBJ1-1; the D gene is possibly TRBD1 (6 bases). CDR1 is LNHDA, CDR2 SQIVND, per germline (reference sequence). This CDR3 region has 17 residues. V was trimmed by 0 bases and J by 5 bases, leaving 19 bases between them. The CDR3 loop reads CASSIDLGQVYSTEAFF. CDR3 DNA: TGTGCCAGTAGTATAGATTTGGGACAAGTTTATTCTACTGAAGCTTTCTTT.

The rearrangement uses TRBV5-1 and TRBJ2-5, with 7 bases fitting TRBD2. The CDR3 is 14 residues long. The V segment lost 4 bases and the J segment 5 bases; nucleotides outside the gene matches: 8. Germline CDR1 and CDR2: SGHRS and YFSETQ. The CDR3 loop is CASSARLAEETQYF. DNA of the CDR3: TGCGCCAGCAGCGCCCGACTAGCAGAGGAGACCCAGTACTTC. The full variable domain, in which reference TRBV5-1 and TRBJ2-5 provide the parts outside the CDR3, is KAGVTQTPRYLIKTRGQQVTLSCSPISGHRSVSWYQQTPGQGLQFLFEYFSETQRNKGNFPGRFSGRQFSNSRSEMNVSTLELGDSALYLCASSARLAEETQYFGPGTRLLVL.

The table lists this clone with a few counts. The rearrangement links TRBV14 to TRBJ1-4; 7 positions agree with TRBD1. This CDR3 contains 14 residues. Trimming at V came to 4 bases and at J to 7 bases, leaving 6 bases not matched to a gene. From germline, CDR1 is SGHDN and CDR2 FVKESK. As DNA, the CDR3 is TGTGCCAGCAGCCGAACAGGGGTCGGTGAAAAACTGTTTTTT. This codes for CASSRTGVGEKLFF.

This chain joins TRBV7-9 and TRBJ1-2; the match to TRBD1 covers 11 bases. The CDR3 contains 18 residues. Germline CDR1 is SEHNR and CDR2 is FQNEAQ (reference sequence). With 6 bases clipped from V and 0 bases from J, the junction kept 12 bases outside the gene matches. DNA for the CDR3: TGTGCCAGCAGGGCCGGGACAGGGGGGATCGTAGCTAACTATGGCTACACCTTC. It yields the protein CASRAGTGGIVANYGYTF.

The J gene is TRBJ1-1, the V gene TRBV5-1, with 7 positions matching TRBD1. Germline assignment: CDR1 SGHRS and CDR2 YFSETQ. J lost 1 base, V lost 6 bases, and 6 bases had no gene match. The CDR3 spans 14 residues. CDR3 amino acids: CASNPTGRNTEAFF. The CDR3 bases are TGCGCCAGCAACCCGACAGGGAGGAACACTGAAGCTTTCTTT.

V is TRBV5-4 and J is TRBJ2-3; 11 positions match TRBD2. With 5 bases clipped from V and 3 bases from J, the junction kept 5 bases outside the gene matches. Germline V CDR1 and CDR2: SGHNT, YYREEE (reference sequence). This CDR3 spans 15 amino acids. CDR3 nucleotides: TGTGCCAGCAGACCAATAGCGGGGGGGACAGATACGCAGTATTTT. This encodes CASRPIAGGTDTQYF.

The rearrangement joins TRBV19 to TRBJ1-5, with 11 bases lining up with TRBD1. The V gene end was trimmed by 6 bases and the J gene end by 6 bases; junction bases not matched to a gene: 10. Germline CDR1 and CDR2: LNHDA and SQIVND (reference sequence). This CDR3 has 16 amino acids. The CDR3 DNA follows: TGTGCCAGTAGCGGAGAGACCGGGACAGGGGGTCAGCCCCAGCATTTT. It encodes CASSGETGTGGQPQHF.

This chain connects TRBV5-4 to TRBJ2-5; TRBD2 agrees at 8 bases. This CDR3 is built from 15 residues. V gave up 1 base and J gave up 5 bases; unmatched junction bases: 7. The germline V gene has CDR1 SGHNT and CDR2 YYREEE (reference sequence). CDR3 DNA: TGTGCCAGCAGCTTGCAAGCGGGGGTGTGGGAGACCCAGTACTTC. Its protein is CASSLQAGVWETQYF.

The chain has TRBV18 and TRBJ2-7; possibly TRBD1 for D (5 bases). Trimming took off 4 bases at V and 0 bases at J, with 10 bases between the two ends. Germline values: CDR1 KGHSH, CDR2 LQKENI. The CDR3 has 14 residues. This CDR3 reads CASSQDTSSYEQYF. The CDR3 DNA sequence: TGTGCCAGCTCACAGGACACGAGCTCCTACGAGCAGTACTTC. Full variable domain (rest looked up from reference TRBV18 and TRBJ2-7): NAGVMQNPRHLVRRRGQEARLRCSPMKGHSHVYWYRQLPEEGLKFMVYLQKENIIDESGMPKERFSAEFPKEGPSILRIQQVVRGDSAAYFCASSQDTSSYEQYFGPGTRLTVT.

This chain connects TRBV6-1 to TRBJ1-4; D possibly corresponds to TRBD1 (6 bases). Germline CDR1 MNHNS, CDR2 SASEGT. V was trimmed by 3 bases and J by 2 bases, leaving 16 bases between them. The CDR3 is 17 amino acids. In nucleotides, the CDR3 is TGTGCCAGCAGTGACCGCCTGACAGGCCCTACTAATGAAAAACTGTTTTTT. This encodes CASSDRLTGPTNEKLFF.

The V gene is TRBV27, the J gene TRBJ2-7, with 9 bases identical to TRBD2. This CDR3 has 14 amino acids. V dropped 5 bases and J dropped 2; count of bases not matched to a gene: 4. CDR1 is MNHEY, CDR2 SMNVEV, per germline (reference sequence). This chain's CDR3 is CASSRVAGAYEQYF. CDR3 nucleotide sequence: TGTGCCAGCAGTAGAGTAGCGGGGGCCTACGAGCAGTACTTC.

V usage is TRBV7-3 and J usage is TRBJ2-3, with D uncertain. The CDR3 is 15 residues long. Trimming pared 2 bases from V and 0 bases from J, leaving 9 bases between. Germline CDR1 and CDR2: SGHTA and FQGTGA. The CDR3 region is CASSLLGLSTDTQYF. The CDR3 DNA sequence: TGTGCCAGCAGCTTACTTGGGCTTAGCACAGATACGCAGTATTTT.

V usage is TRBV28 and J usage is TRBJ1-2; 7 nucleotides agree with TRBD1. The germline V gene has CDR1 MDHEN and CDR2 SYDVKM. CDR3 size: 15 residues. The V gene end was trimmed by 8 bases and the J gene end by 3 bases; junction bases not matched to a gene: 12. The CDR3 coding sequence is TGTGCCAGCGCAATTGGTGGGACAGATCACTATGGCTACACCTTC. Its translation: CASAIGGTDHYGYTF.

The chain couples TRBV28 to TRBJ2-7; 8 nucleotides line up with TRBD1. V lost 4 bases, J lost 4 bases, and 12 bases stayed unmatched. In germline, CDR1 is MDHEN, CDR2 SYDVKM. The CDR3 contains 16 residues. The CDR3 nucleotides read TGTGCCAGCAGTTCCACCCGACAGGGGTTCGCATACGAGCAGTACTTC. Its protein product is CASSSTRQGFAYEQYF.

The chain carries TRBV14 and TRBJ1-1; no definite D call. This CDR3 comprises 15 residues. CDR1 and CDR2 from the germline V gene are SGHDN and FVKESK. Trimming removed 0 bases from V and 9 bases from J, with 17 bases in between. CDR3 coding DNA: TGTGCCAGCAGCCAAGATCAACTAGGCCCGGGAAAAGCTTTCTTT. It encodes CASSQDQLGPGKAFF.

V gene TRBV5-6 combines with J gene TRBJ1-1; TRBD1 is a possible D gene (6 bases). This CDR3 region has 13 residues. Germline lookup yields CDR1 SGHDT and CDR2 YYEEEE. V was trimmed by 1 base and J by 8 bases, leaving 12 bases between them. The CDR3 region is CASSLTGGGEAFF. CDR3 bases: TGTGCCAGCAGCTTGACGGGGGGCGGGGAAGCTTTCTTT.

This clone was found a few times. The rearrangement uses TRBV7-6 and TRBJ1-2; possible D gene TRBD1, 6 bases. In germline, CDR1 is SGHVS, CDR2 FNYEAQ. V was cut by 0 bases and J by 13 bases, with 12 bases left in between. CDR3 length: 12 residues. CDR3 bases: TGTGCCAGCAGCTTAGCGGGAGGGGGACCCACCTTC. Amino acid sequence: CASSLAGGGPTF.

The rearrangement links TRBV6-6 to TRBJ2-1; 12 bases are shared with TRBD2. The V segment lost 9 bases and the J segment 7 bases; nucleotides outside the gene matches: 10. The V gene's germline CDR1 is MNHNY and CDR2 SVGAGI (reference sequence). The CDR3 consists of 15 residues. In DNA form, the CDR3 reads TGTGCCAGTTTAGATGGGACTAGCGGGTTTAATGAGCAGTTCTTC. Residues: CASLDGTSGFNEQFF.

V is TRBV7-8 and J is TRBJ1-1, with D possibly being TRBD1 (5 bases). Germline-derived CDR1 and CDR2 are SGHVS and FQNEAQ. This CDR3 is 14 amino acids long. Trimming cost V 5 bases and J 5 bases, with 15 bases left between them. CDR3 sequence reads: CASSRGTAGTEAFF. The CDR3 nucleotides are TGTGCCAGCAGCCGGGGGACGGCGGGGACTGAAGCTTTCTTT.

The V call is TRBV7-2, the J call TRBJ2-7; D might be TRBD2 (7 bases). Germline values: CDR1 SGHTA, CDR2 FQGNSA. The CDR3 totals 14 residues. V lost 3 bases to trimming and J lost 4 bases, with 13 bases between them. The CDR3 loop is CASSFGGRLYEQYF. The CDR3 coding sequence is TGTGCCAGCAGCTTCGGGGGGCGCTTATACGAGCAGTACTTC.